The rows below give T cell receptor beta chains drawn from one sample of a study of blood T cell repertoires in COVID-19. The data were produced by immunoSEQ multiplex PCR, yet TCRdb's version contains in-frame clones alone and is incomplete. The sample gives 130,000 or so clones, around 83% of which show up once; 3% to 3.5% is in the top ten. What was sequenced was peripheral blood. Receptors originate from a woman at least 80 years old with acute or convalescent COVID-19. Each CDR3 is given with its conserved first and last residue. D genes are given only for firm matches. Only part of the rows carry a size: once, few, many, or a class if the clone is expanded.

size	V	J	D	CDR3	DNA
.	TRBV3-1/TRBV3-2	TRBJ1-5	.	CASSYRDQPQHF	TGTGCCAGCAGCTACCGCGATCAGCCCCAGCATTTT
.	TRBV29-1	TRBJ1-2	.	CSVPPQGSPYYGYTF	TGCAGCGTTCCCCCCCAGGGATCCCCCTACTATGGCTACACCTTC
few	TRBV2	TRBJ1-1	.	CASSGGRGARTEAFF	TGTGCCAGCAGTGGGGGTCGGGGGGCGCGTACTGAAGCTTTCTTT
.	TRBV5-1	TRBJ2-2	.	CASSLSDSNTGELFF	TGCGCCAGCAGCTTGAGCGACAGTAACACCGGGGAGCTGTTTTTT
.	TRBV6-2/TRBV6-3	TRBJ1-1	.	CASSYSRGGKPEAFF	TGTGCCAGCAGTTACAGCAGGGGTGGGAAGCCTGAAGCTTTCTTT
.	TRBV4-1	TRBJ2-3	.	CASSQDGGPGRLDTQYF	TGCGCCAGCAGCCAGGACGGCGGCCCAGGGCGTTTAGATACGCAGTATTTT
.	TRBV5-6	TRBJ1-3	TRBD1	CASSFFDRVGNTIYF	TGTGCCAGCAGCTTCTTTGACAGGGTTGGAAACACCATATATTTT
.	TRBV4-1	TRBJ2-1	TRBD2	CASSSTSGGSSWDEQFF	TGCGCCAGCAGCTCCACTAGCGGGGGTTCGTCTTGGGATGAGCAGTTCTTC
.	TRBV5-1	TRBJ2-7	TRBD1	CASSLRHPGTGGFEQYF	TGCGCCAGCAGCTTAAGGCACCCCGGGACAGGGGGCTTCGAGCAGTACTTC
.	TRBV7-8	TRBJ1-1	.	CASSLVGREDTEAFF	TGTGCCAGCAGCTTAGTAGGCAGGGAGGACACTGAAGCTTTCTTT
.	TRBV9	TRBJ2-2	.	CASSVGTGNTGELFF	TGTGCCAGCAGCGTAGGTACAGGAAACACCGGGGAGCTGTTTTTT
few	TRBV7-8	TRBJ1-5	TRBD1	CASSPRDRGGYSNQPQHF	TGTGCCAGCAGCCCTCGGGACAGGGGGGGATATAGCAATCAGCCCCAGCATTTT
few	TRBV4-1	TRBJ1-3	.	CASSQPGPGGDTIYF	TGCGCCAGCAGCCAACCGGGACCGGGAGGAGACACCATATATTTT
.	TRBV12-5	TRBJ2-3	TRBD1	CASGDTGQSTDTQYF	TGTGCTAGTGGCGACACGGGACAGAGCACAGATACGCAGTATTTT
.	TRBV7-2	TRBJ1-4	.	CASSLERPAVSEKLFF	TGTGCCAGCAGCTTAGAAAGGCCGGCGGTCTCAGAAAAACTGTTTTTT
.	TRBV5-5	TRBJ1-1	.	CASSLGLLMNTEAFF	TGTGCCAGCAGCTTAGGACTCCTCATGAACACTGAAGCTTTCTTT
.	TRBV3-1/TRBV3-2	TRBJ2-1	TRBD2	CASSHSGGGYNEQFF	TGTGCCAGCAGCCACAGCGGGGGGGGGTACAATGAGCAGTTCTTC
.	TRBV10-3	TRBJ1-1	TRBD1	CAASNPIMGGTDYTEAFF	TGTGCCGCCTCGAACCCCATTATGGGTGGGACAGACTACACTGAAGCTTTCTTT
once	TRBV6-5	TRBJ2-7	.	CASSYSRVGEQYF	TGTGCCAGCAGTTACTCTCGGGTAGGCGAGCAGTACTTC
.	TRBV6-6	TRBJ2-7	.	CASSYFLAYEQYF	TGTGCCAGCAGTTATTTTCTAGCATACGAGCAGTACTTC
.	TRBV6-1	TRBJ2-2	.	CASSDPDSTNTGELFF	TGTGCCAGCAGTGATCCGGACAGCACGAACACCGGGGAGCTGTTTTTT
.	TRBV11-3	TRBJ2-2	.	CASSIRPGGELFF	TGTGCCAGCAGCATACGACCGGGCGGGGAGCTGTTTTTT
.	TRBV7-7	TRBJ2-2	TRBD2	CASSLGSGGLGGELFF	TGTGCTAGCAGCTTGGGTAGCGGGGGTCTCGGCGGGGAGCTGTTTTTT
.	TRBV3-1/TRBV3-2	TRBJ1-4	.	CASSQPATNEKLFF	TGTGCCAGCAGCCAACCCGCAACTAATGAAAAACTGTTTTTT
.	TRBV5-1	TRBJ1-3	TRBD1	CASSTGTGPGNTIYF	TGCGCCAGCAGCACCGGGACAGGGCCCGGAAACACCATATATTTT
.	TRBV6-2/TRBV6-3	TRBJ2-7	TRBD1	CASSRDRATYEQYF	TGTGCCAGCAGTCGGGACAGGGCCACCTACGAGCAGTACTTC
.	TRBV5-6	TRBJ1-5	TRBD1	CASSGRRQGHQPQHF	TGTGCCAGCAGCGGAAGGAGACAGGGGCATCAGCCCCAGCATTTT
.	TRBV19	TRBJ1-1	TRBD1	CASSTDGTGGSWVTEAFF	TGTGCCAGTAGTACTGACGGGACAGGGGGGAGTTGGGTCACTGAAGCTTTCTTT
few	TRBV14	TRBJ2-7	.	CASSQELRSEQYF	TGTGCCAGCAGCCAAGAATTACGGTCCGAGCAGTACTTC
once	TRBV21-1	TRBJ2-5	.	CASSKVVGQGASETQYF	.
.	TRBV5-1	TRBJ2-7	TRBD1	CASSLGGTGKDYEQYF	TGCGCCAGCAGCTTGGGGGGGACAGGGAAAGACTACGAGCAGTACTTC
.	TRBV6-1	TRBJ1-5	.	CASSGGTGNRNQPQHF	TGTGCCAGCAGTGGAGGTACCGGGAACCGTAATCAGCCCCAGCATTTT
.	TRBV3-1/TRBV3-2	TRBJ1-1	.	CASSPRMNTEAFF	TGTGCCAGCAGCCCTAGGATGAACACTGAAGCTTTCTTT
.	TRBV24-1	TRBJ1-2	.	CATSDPGVNYGYTF	TGTGCCACCAGTGACCCAGGGGTCAACTATGGCTACACCTTC
.	TRBV20-1	TRBJ1-2	.	CSASARHYGYTF	TGCAGTGCTAGTGCCAGGCACTATGGCTACACCTTC
.	TRBV18	TRBJ2-2	.	CASSPPSSRGANTGELFF	TGTGCCAGCTCACCACCGTCGAGTCGGGGGGCCAACACCGGGGAGCTGTTTTTT
.	TRBV9	TRBJ1-1	.	CASSVATSGSEGTEAFF	TGTGCCAGCAGCGTAGCTACCTCGGGGAGTGAAGGGACTGAAGCTTTCTTT
.	TRBV29-1	TRBJ1-4	.	CSVGGKTNEKLFF	TGCAGCGTGGGGGGAAAAACTAATGAAAAACTGTTTTTT
.	TRBV5-1	TRBJ1-1	TRBD1	CASSLRPGGANTEAFF	TGCGCCAGCAGCTTAAGGCCAGGGGGCGCCAACACTGAAGCTTTCTTT
once	TRBV2	TRBJ1-2	.	CASSRGSGYGYTF	TGTGCCAGCAGTCGAGGGTCCGGCTATGGCTACACCTTC
.	TRBV5-1	TRBJ2-1	TRBD1	CASSFLDRGDNEQFF	TGCGCCAGCAGCTTCCTGGACAGGGGGGACAATGAGCAGTTCTTC
.	TRBV7-2	TRBJ2-5	TRBD2	CASSLVAGGPQETQYF	TGTGCCAGCAGCTTAGTAGCGGGGGGCCCCCAAGAGACCCAGTACTTC
.	TRBV12-3/TRBV12-4	TRBJ1-2	.	CASRKTEDYGYTF	TGTGCCAGCAGGAAGACAGAAGACTATGGCTACACCTTC
.	TRBV30	TRBJ1-2	.	CAAYRAGYGYTF	TGTGCCGCCTACAGGGCCGGCTATGGCTACACCTTC
.	TRBV9	TRBJ2-5	.	CASSPGPSGETQYF	TGTGCCAGCAGCCCCGGGCCCAGCGGGGAGACCCAGTACTTC
.	TRBV19	TRBJ1-1	.	CASRIYWGGVLNTEAFF	TGTGCCAGTAGGATATATTGGGGGGGTGTCTTGAACACTGAAGCTTTCTTT
.	TRBV6-4	TRBJ2-3	TRBD2	CASSQLAGARTDTQYF	TGTGCCAGCAGCCAGCTAGCGGGGGCCCGCACAGATACGCAGTATTTT
.	TRBV28	TRBJ1-6	TRBD1	CASSRGQGRSSPLHF	TGTGCCAGCAGTCGAGGACAGGGTCGTAGTTCACCCCTCCACTTT
.	TRBV30	TRBJ1-4	.	CAWSVRGREGEKLFF	TGTGCCTGGAGTGTACGTGGCAGGGAGGGTGAAAAACTGTTTTTT
.	TRBV3-1/TRBV3-2	TRBJ2-6	TRBD1	CASNEWGTGGSGANVLTF	TGTGCCAGCAACGAATGGGGGACAGGGGGCTCTGGGGCCAACGTCCTGACTTTC